These 29 T cell receptor beta chains came from one sample sequenced in a study of T cell clonality in common variable immunodeficiency. Generated by immunoSEQ multiplex PCR, the TCRdb table keeps only in-frame clones and is missing some. The table lists around 42,000 clones, with no singletons. Sequenced material: peripheral blood mononuclear cells. These receptors were obtained from a person aged 18 to 70 in good health.

This clone was observed at least ten times. The observed sequence ends 3 residues before the CDR3 terminus, with the missing tail filled in from the germline J gene. The J gene is TRBJ1-5, the V gene TRBV20-1, with 7 bases matching TRBD1. With V trimmed by 7 bases and J by 1 base, 7 bases remained unmatched. The CDR3 length is 14 residues. CDR1 and CDR2 (germline): DFQATT, SNEGSKA (reference sequence). CDR3 bases read: TGCAGTGTCCGGACAGGAGCAAGCAATCAGCCC. Protein sequence: CSVRTGASNQP. The full CDR3 reads CSVRTGASNQPQHF.

This clone was seen repeatedly, ten times or more. The CDR3 loop reads CASSQTRTAGYTF. The part of the CDR3 DNA that was read is TGTGCCAGTAGCCAGACACGTACGGCTGGC. The chain joins TRBV19 to TRBJ1-2, with D uncertain. The CDR3 extends 3 residues past the end of the read, so its final part is completed from the germline J gene. The V gene's germline CDR1 is LNHDA and CDR2 SQIVND (reference sequence). This CDR3 spans 13 amino acids. V dropped 6 bases and J dropped 7 bases, with 15 bases sitting between them.

The table lists this clone with many counts. CDR3 protein: CASRLQGAKSSPLHF. The sequenced CDR3 bases are TGTGCAAGTCGCCTCCAGGGGGCCAAAAGTTCACCC. The chain links TRBV11-3 to TRBJ1-6; 8 bases align to TRBD1. The read comes to an end 3 residues before the CDR3 does, leaving the germline J gene to fill in the end. This CDR3 has 15 amino acids. The V gene's germline CDR1 is SGHNT and CDR2 YENEEA. Based on the CDR3 plus reference TRBV11-3 and TRBJ1-6, the full variable domain is EAGVVQSPRYKIIEKKQPVAFWCNPISGHNTLYWYLQNLGQGPELLIRYENEEAVDDSQLPKDRFSAERLKGVDSTLKIQPAELGDSAVYLCASRLQGAKSSPLHFGNGTRLTVT.

This clone has more than one count but fewer than ten. Given a much more abundant clone one base away, this may be a read error. Coverage ceases 3 residues before the CDR3 finishes, and the germline J gene fills in the end. The J gene is TRBJ2-7, the V gene TRBV19; D is ambiguous. CDR3 size: 13 residues. V gave up 5 bases and J gave up 6 bases, with 14 bases separating them. From germline, CDR1 is LNHDA and CDR2 SQIVND (reference sequence). The CDR3 here is CASSVSESPEQYF. The part of the CDR3 DNA that was read is TGTGCCAGTAGTGTATCAGAGTCCCCCGAG.

A note on this clone: Read coverage stops 3 residues before the CDR3 terminus; the germline J gene supplies the remainder. V gene TRBV7-6 combines with J gene TRBJ1-5; 7 bases map to TRBD1. Looked up from germline, CDR1 is SGHVS and CDR2 is FNYEAQ. J lost 2 bases, V lost 1 base, and 8 bases had no gene match. This CDR3 has 17 amino acids. The covered CDR3 bases are TGTGCCAGCAGCTTAGAGGCAGGGGGAGATGGCAATCAGCCC. Protein sequence: CASSLEAGGDGNQP. The entire CDR3 is CASSLEAGGDGNQPQHF.

This clone has ten or more counts. The read terminates 3 residues before the CDR3 end, so the remaining end is supplied by the germline J gene. This chain links TRBV4-1 with TRBJ1-3; 9 bases map to TRBD1. V was clipped by 0 bases and J by 6 bases; unmatched bases: 6. Germline CDR1 and CDR2: MGHRA and YSYEKL. This CDR3 region has 16 residues. The part of the CDR3 DNA that was read is TGCGCCAGCAGCCAAGAGGGACAGGGCCTCGTAAACACC. Translating it yields CASSQEGQGLVNT. The whole CDR3 protein reads CASSQEGQGLVNTIYF.

In this sample, this clone turned up many times. The CDR3 goes on 3 residues after the read ends, and that part is filled in from the germline J gene. The chain is built from TRBV11-2 and TRBJ2-7, with TRBD2 as a possible D gene (5 bases). Trimming removed 1 base from V and 1 base from J, with 8 bases in between. Germline-derived CDR1 and CDR2 are SGHAT and FQNNGV. The CDR3 covers 14 residues. CDR3 region: CASSLGRVSYEQYF. The CDR3 bases that were read are TGTGCCAGCAGCTTAGGGCGGGTATCCTACGAG. The complete variable domain, with remaining parts taken from reference TRBV11-2 and TRBJ2-7, reads EAGVAQSPRYKIIEKRQSVAFWCNPISGHATLYWYQQILGQGPKLLIQFQNNGVVDDSQLPKDRFSAERLKGVDSTLKIQPAKLEDSAVYLCASSLGRVSYEQYFGPGTRLTVT.

This clone was recorded many times. The read halts 3 residues ahead of the CDR3 end, with the missing end drawn from the germline J gene. The rearrangement uses TRBV7-2 and TRBJ2-2; TRBD2 agrees at 8 bases. V shed 3 bases and J 3 bases; nucleotides not matched to a gene: 3. Germline CDR1 reads SGHTA; CDR2 reads FQGNSA. The CDR3 is made up of 15 amino acids. The covered CDR3 bases are TGTGCCAGCAGCTTGGCAGCGGGGGACACCGGGGAG. It translates to CASSLAAGDTGE. The entire CDR3 is CASSLAAGDTGELFF.

In its sample, this clone was seen many times. The CDR3 end falls 3 residues outside the read, so it is completed with the germline J gene. The chain joins TRBV5-4 to TRBJ1-2, with D possibly TRBD1 on 6 matching bases. CDR3 size: 15 residues. The V gene's germline CDR1 is SGHNT and CDR2 YYREEE (reference sequence). The CDR3 loop reads CASSFPTQGAQGYTF. CDR3 DNA (partial): TGTGCCAGCAGCTTCCCGACACAGGGAGCACAAGGC.

This clone was observed many times. Read coverage stops 3 residues before the CDR3 terminus; the germline J gene supplies the remainder. This chain joins TRBV19 and TRBJ1-2; perhaps TRBD1 as D (5 bases). CDR3 length equals 15 residues. The V gene lost 0 bases and the J gene lost 5 bases, with 13 bases spanning the gap. CDR1 is LNHDA, CDR2 SQIVND, per germline (reference sequence). Here the CDR3 reads CASSIEQAALYGYTF. The sequenced CDR3 bases are TGTGCCAGTAGTATAGAACAGGCAGCACTTTATGGC. The whole variable domain, filled in from reference TRBV19 and TRBJ1-2, reads DGGITQSPKYLFRKEGQNVTLSCEQNLNHDAMYWYRQDPGQGLRLIYYSQIVNDFQKGDIAEGYSVSREKKESFPLTVTSAQKNPTAFYLCASSIEQAALYGYTFGSGTRLTVV.

Remarks on this clone: The read halts 3 residues ahead of the CDR3 end, with the missing end drawn from the germline J gene. The chain has TRBV30 and TRBJ2-5; 9 bases agree with TRBD1. This CDR3 spans 16 amino acids. Unmatched junction bases numbered 7, after V lost 2 bases and J lost 0 bases. The V gene's germline CDR1 is GTSNPN and CDR2 SVGIG (reference sequence). The CDR3 sequence: CAWSSGQGSYQETQYF. CDR3 bases read: TGTGCCTGGAGTTCGGGACAGGGCTCTTACCAAGAGACC.

Comments on this clone: The read ends 3 residues shy of where the CDR3 ends; the end is completed using the germline J gene. This chain links TRBV30 with TRBJ1-2; D gene ambiguous. The CDR3 consists of 14 residues. The V and J ends lost 4 bases and 0 bases respectively, with 12 bases between them. The germline CDR1 and CDR2 sequences are GTSNPN and SVGIG (reference sequence). The CDR3 loop reads CAWTMHLANYGYTF. CDR3 DNA (partial): TGTGCCTGGACGATGCACCTAGCTAACTATGGC.

This clone was detected ten times or more. The read gets to within 3 residues of the CDR3 end, and the germline J gene fills in the rest. The chain is built from TRBV2 and TRBJ2-3; tentative D call: TRBD1 (5 bases). Trimming pared 2 bases from V and 1 base from J, leaving 7 bases between. This CDR3 comprises 14 residues. The V gene's germline CDR1 is SNHLY and CDR2 FYNNEI. This CDR3 is CASSELQGTDTQYF. The sequenced part of the CDR3 DNA is TGTGCCAGCAGTGAATTACAGGGCACAGATACG.

Incomplete CDR3 DNA: TGTGCCAGCAGCTTGGGACTAGCCCTTAGT. It translates to CASSLGLALS. From start to end, the CDR3 is CASSLGLALSYTF. The V gene is TRBV5-6, the J gene TRBJ1-2; D is unresolved. The read stops 3 residues short of the end of the CDR3; the missing end is completed from the germline J gene. There are 13 residues in the CDR3. Germline CDR1 is SGHDT and CDR2 is YYEEEE.

This clone showed up many times. The read ends 3 residues shy of where the CDR3 ends; the end is completed using the germline J gene. This chain joins TRBV20-1 and TRBJ1-3, with D unclear. The V gene lost 3 bases and the J gene lost 0 bases, with 15 bases spanning the gap. Germline assignment: CDR1 DFQATT and CDR2 SNEGSKA (reference sequence). This CDR3 comprises 16 residues. This chain's CDR3 is CSASPPWPSSGNTIYF. CDR3 DNA, as far as it was read: TGCAGTGCTAGCCCTCCTTGGCCCAGCTCTGGAAACACC.

This clone came up many times. The read comes to an end 3 residues before the CDR3 does, leaving the germline J gene to fill in the end. The V and J genes are TRBV20-1 and TRBJ2-7, with TRBD2 matching 11 bases. Germline CDR1 is DFQATT and CDR2 is SNEGSKA (reference sequence). With V trimmed by 0 bases and J by 1 base, 5 bases remained unmatched. The CDR3 consists of 16 residues. The CDR3 spells CSARDPRTSGSYEQYF. The sequenced part of the CDR3 DNA is TGCAGTGCTAGAGATCCCCGGACTAGCGGGTCCTACGAG.

This clone was seen repeatedly, ten times or more. Read sequence stops 3 residues before the CDR3 end, and the germline J gene provides the missing end. The chain links TRBV19 to TRBJ2-3, with no clear D. The germline gives CDR1 LNHDA, CDR2 SQIVND (reference sequence). The CDR3 length is 15 residues. Trimming shortened V by 1 base and J by 1 base, and 9 bases separated the two germline ends. The part of the CDR3 DNA that was read is TGTGCCAGTAGTATAGCGCCGACACGCACAGATACG. Its translation: CASSIAPTRTDT. The whole CDR3 protein reads CASSIAPTRTDTQYF.

This clone occurred a few times. The read ends 3 residues shy of where the CDR3 ends; the end is completed using the germline J gene. V and J are TRBV7-8 and TRBJ2-3; D possibly corresponds to TRBD1 (5 bases). The CDR3 loop spans 14 amino acids. The V gene's germline CDR1 is SGHVS and CDR2 FQNEAQ. The CDR3: CASSFGHTQETQYF. CDR3 bases read: TGTGCCAGCAGCTTTGGACACACACAAGAGACG.

This clone was recorded many times. The missing CDR3 end, 3 residues past where the read stops, is filled in from the germline J gene. The chain links TRBV10-1 to TRBJ2-7; D is undetermined. Germline values: CDR1 WNHNN, CDR2 SYGVQD (reference sequence). The V end was cut by 3 bases, the J end by 5 bases, with 11 bases between. This CDR3 is built from 13 residues. CDR3: CASSDHTGDEQYF. CDR3 bases read: TGCGCCAGCAGTGATCACACGGGTGACGAG.

Notes on this clone: Read sequence stops 3 residues before the CDR3 end, and the germline J gene provides the missing end. The genes are TRBV20-1 and TRBJ2-7, with TRBD2 matching 9 bases. V lost 6 bases to trimming and J lost 5 bases; unmatched junction nucleotides: 17. This CDR3 spans 16 amino acids. In germline, CDR1 is DFQATT, CDR2 SNEGSKA (reference sequence). The CDR3: CSAPMAGGPRSHEQYF. Partial CDR3 DNA: TGCAGTGCCCCGATGGCGGGAGGGCCTAGAAGCCACGAG.

This clone was seen at least ten times. The read stops 3 residues short of the end of the CDR3; the missing end is completed from the germline J gene. The chain couples TRBV10-3 to TRBJ1-1; D may be TRBD1 (5 bases). With 6 bases removed from V and 5 bases from J, the gap between germline ends came to 10 bases. There are 12 residues in the CDR3. Germline assignment: CDR1 ENHRY and CDR2 SYGVKD. The CDR3 DNA, read in part, is TGTGCCATCAGGGACCGGGGGACTGAA. Residues: CAIRDRGTE. From start to end, the CDR3 is CAIRDRGTEAFF.

Details on this clone: The read halts 3 residues ahead of the CDR3 end, with the missing end drawn from the germline J gene. The V call is TRBV5-1, the J call TRBJ2-7; 8 nucleotides match TRBD2. The V gene end was trimmed by 0 bases and the J gene end by 2 bases; junction bases not matched to a gene: 7. From germline, CDR1 is SGHRS and CDR2 YFSETQ. This CDR3 spans 16 amino acids. CDR3 bases read: TGCGCCAGCAGCTTGGCCGGACTAGCAACAGCCTACGAG. Its translation is CASSLAGLATAYE. The whole CDR3 sequence reads CASSLAGLATAYEQYF.

This clone was picked up many times. The read ends 3 residues before the CDR3 terminus; that terminus is restored from the germline J gene. The chain has TRBV18 and TRBJ2-1; tentative D call: TRBD2 (5 bases). Germline V gene sequence: CDR1 KGHSH, CDR2 LQKENI. The CDR3 totals 14 residues. Trimming removed 3 bases from V and 5 bases from J, with 11 bases in between. CDR3 bases read: TGTGCCAGCTCACCGCAGACTACTCACAATGAG. It yields the protein CASSPQTTHNE. The CDR3, in full, reads CASSPQTTHNEQFF.

This clone came up many times. The sequence runs out 3 residues before the end of the CDR3; the remainder is reconstructed from the germline J gene. J is TRBJ2-2 and V is TRBV5-1; 7 bases agree with TRBD2. The ends lost 2 bases at V and 5 bases at J; junction bases unmatched: 12. CDR3 length equals 17 residues. Germline CDR1 and CDR2: SGHRS and YFSETQ. CDR3 amino acids: CASSFRLAESGTGELFF. The sequenced CDR3 bases are TGCGCCAGCAGCTTTCGCCTAGCGGAGAGCGGGACCGGGGAG.

This clone was detected ten times or more. Read coverage stops 3 residues before the CDR3 terminus; the germline J gene supplies the remainder. The V gene is TRBV7-8, the J gene TRBJ1-5; TRBD1 matches at 8 bases. CDR1 and CDR2 from the germline V gene are SGHVS and FQNEAQ. Losses at the gene ends were 1 base for V and 3 bases for J; bases not matched to a gene: 11. The CDR3 totals 18 residues. The CDR3 DNA, read in part, is TGTGCCAGCAGCTTAGGGGTTCTAGGGACAGGCCTCAATCAGCCC. Amino acids: CASSLGVLGTGLNQP. The CDR3 in full is CASSLGVLGTGLNQPQHF.

This clone was seen ten or more times. The CDR3 is cut off 3 residues early in the read; its end comes from the germline J gene. V is TRBV20-1 and J is TRBJ2-7, with 8 nucleotides matching TRBD2. The V segment lost 3 bases and the J segment 0 bases; nucleotides outside the gene matches: 16. This CDR3 has 18 amino acids. Germline V CDR1 and CDR2: DFQATT, SNEGSKA (reference sequence). This CDR3 is CSASEWGPSGSTSYEQYF. The covered CDR3 bases are TGCAGTGCTAGCGAGTGGGGACCTAGCGGGTCGACCTCCTACGAG.

There are many counts of this clone. The DNA ends 3 residues before the CDR3 does, and the rest of the CDR3 is filled in from the germline J gene. This sequence joins TRBV20-1 and TRBJ2-5; a weak D match, TRBD1 (6 bases). There are 12 residues in the CDR3. CDR1 and CDR2 (germline): DFQATT, SNEGSKA (reference sequence). V lost 6 bases and J lost 6, with 14 bases in between. The CDR3 loop is CSAHTGRKTQYF. Partial CDR3 DNA: TGCAGTGCCCATACAGGGCGGAAGACC.

Turning to this clone: The read stops 3 residues short of the end of the CDR3; the missing end is completed from the germline J gene. The chain uses TRBV10-2 and TRBJ2-7; TRBD1 matches 10 bases. This CDR3 comprises 15 residues. Germline CDR1 and CDR2: WSHSY and SAAADI. V lost 6 bases and J lost 0; bases outside the gene matches: 5. Partial CDR3 DNA: TGCGCCAGCAGGACCGGGACAGGGGTCTCCTACGAG. This encodes CASRTGTGVSYE. The whole CDR3 is CASRTGTGVSYEQYF.

This clone was counted ten times or more. The read terminates 3 residues ahead of where the CDR3 ends, so the germline J gene completes it. This chain joins TRBV7-1 and TRBJ2-3; 9 nucleotides line up with TRBD2. TRBV7-1 is labeled an ORF, and its function is uncertain. V lost 3 bases to trimming and J lost 6 bases; unmatched junction nucleotides: 22. This CDR3 is 20 amino acids long. CDR3 DNA (partial): TGTGCCAGCAGCTCCCCACCCTTCCAGACTAGCGGCCCCCGGCGGGATACG. Protein sequence: CASSSPPFQTSGPRRDT. The full CDR3 reads CASSSPPFQTSGPRRDTQYF.